The source of this T cell receptor beta chain is a study of blood T cell repertoires in COVID-19. Background on the study: Specimens from acute and convalescent COVID-19 originated in the United States, Italy and Spain. PBMCs, B-cell-depleted T cells, or T cells provided the cDNA or gDNA that made up the material.

V was cut by 8 bases and J by 5 bases, with 15 bases left in between. This CDR3 has 13 amino acids. CDR1 and CDR2 (germline): SNHLY, FYNNEI. In the authors' workflow: The assay estimated nucleated cells by amplifying reference gene primers. Generated by immunoSEQ multiplex PCR, the TCRdb table keeps only in-frame clones and is missing some. Clone size and the V and J calls come from that table; the DNA yielded D and trimming. This sample has approximately 81,000 clones, with 82% found just once. The V and J genes are TRBV2 and TRBJ2-5; perhaps TRBD2 as D (6 bases). The sequence was obtained from a human donor in a cohort sampled during active COVID-19. The sequencing input was peripheral blood. In DNA, the CDR3 is TGTGCCAGCGCAGACCGGGGGTGGGAGACCCAGTACTTC. It encodes CASADRGWETQYF.